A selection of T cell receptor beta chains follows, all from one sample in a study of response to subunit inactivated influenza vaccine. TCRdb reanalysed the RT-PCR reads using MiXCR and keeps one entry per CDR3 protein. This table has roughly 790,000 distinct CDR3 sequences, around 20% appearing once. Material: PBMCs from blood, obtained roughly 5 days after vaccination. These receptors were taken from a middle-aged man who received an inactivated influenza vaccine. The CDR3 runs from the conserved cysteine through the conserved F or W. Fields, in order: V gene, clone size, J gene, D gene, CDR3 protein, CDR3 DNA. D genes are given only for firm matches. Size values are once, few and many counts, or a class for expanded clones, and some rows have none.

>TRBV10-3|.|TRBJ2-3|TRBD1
CAISAAWTGSTDTQYF
TGTGCCATCAGCGCCGCTTGGACAGGGAGCACAGATACGCAGTATTTT
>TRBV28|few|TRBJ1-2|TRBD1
CASSWDRVGYTF
TGTGCCAGCAGTTGGGACAGGGTCGGCTACACCTTC
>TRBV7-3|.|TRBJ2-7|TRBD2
CASSQNGLAGGPYEQYF
TGTGCCAGCAGCCAAAATGGACTAGCGGGAGGTCCCTACGAGCAGTACTTC
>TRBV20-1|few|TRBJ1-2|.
CSARTGYTF
TGCAGTGCTAGGACTGGCTACACCTTC
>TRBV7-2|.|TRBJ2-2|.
CASSLAATQNTGELFF
TGTGCCAGCAGCTTAGCGGCCACACAAAACACCGGGGAGCTGTTTTTT
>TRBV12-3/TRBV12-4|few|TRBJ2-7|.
CASSPGLLIGAYEQYF
TGTGCCAGCAGTCCAGGACTACTTATAGGTGCCTACGAGCAGTACTTC
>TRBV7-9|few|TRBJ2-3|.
CASSLPTTGHLDTQYF
TGTGCCAGCAGCTTACCTACCACGGGACACTTAGATACGCAGTATTTT
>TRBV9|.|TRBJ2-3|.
CASSVAVVGPGTDTQYF
TGTGCCAGCAGCGTAGCGGTGGTTGGTCCAGGCACAGATACGCAGTATTTT
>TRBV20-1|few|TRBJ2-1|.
CSARDYGLPKTRYNEQFF
TGCAGTGCTAGAGACTACGGTTTACCTAAGACTAGATACAATGAGCAGTTCTTC
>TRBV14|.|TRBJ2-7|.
CASSLGGWKIEQYF
TGTGCCAGCAGCCTGGGGGGATGGAAGATCGAGCAGTACTTC